The clone carrying this T cell receptor (beta chain) was picked up a small number of times. Its antigen is unknown. Germline CDR1 is SGHRS and CDR2 is YFSETQ. V dropped 2 bases and J dropped 5 bases, with 16 bases sitting between them. There are 15 residues in the CDR3. Active moderate-to-severe ophthalmopathy, Clinical Activity Score at least 3, NOSPECS at least 4, under 3 months' duration. Fresh peripheral blood, about 9.3 ml, yielded the PBMCs. Amplified regions were TCR beta CDR3 sequences from RNA transcripts. First-round RT-PCR targeting the TCR CDR3 was performed with the HTBI primer set. TCRdb fed the multiplex PCR reads into MiXCR, producing one record per CDR3 protein. The repertoire holds nearly 250,000 distinct CDR3 sequences, with roughly 17% as singletons. These data are taken from a study of T cells in Graves' hyperthyroidism and ophthalmopathy. Study-wide results and caveats: Ophthalmopathy was predicted by the model a median of around 5.9 months ahead of onset.

Sequencing was done on a sample of blood. This chain connects TRBV5-1 to TRBJ1-1, with D uncertain. This TCR was sampled from a woman aged 18-35 years with Graves' ophthalmopathy. The CDR3 protein is CASSFSRSGKTEAFF. The DNA of the CDR3 is TGCGCCAGCAGCTTCAGCAGGAGCGGGAAAACTGAAGCTTTCTTT.